This passage covers 27 T cell receptor beta chains from one sample sequenced in a study of blood T cell repertoires in COVID-19 (dated by TCRdb to 2018 to 2020). Library prep was done by the immunoSEQ multiplex PCR assay. The immuneACCESS repertoire file appears here via TCRdb, limited to in-frame rearrangements. These files lack a portion of the clones; in checked studies, under half of the deficit traces to unresolved V genes, and the cause of the others is not known. A total of some 250,000 clones appear in this sample, around 86% of them only once. The top ten constitute about 3% of the sample. The specimen sequenced was peripheral blood. All receptors derive from a woman in her thirties who had recovered from COVID-19.

The chain combines TRBV6-5 with TRBJ1-2, with D possibly matching TRBD1 (5 bases). Germline V gene lookup returns CDR1 MNHEY and CDR2 SVGAGI. The CDR3 is 14 amino acids. V was shortened by 6 bases and J by 6 bases, with 17 bases between the two germline ends. The CDR3 nucleotides read TGTGCCAGCAGCCCGGGGGGGGGAATGCATGGCTACACCTTC. Translating gives CASSPGGGMHGYTF.

The chain couples TRBV5-5 to TRBJ2-5, with D tentatively TRBD1 (6 bases). The V gene's germline CDR1 is SGHKS and CDR2 YYEKEE (reference sequence). This CDR3 contains 15 residues. With 0 bases removed from V and 4 bases from J, the gap between germline ends came to 13 bases. CDR3 region: CASSLDPGVRETQYF. In DNA form, the CDR3 reads TGTGCCAGCAGCTTGGATCCAGGGGTGCGAGAGACCCAGTACTTC.

The chain couples TRBV2 to TRBJ1-2, with 8 bases identical to TRBD1. Trimming cost V 6 bases and J 5 bases; bases outside gene matches: 8. The germline gives CDR1 SNHLY, CDR2 FYNNEI. The length of the CDR3 is 14 residues. CDR3 region: CASRDRDRLYGYTF. CDR3 DNA sequence: TGTGCCAGCAGAGACCGGGACAGGTTGTATGGCTACACCTTC.

This rearrangement joins TRBV5-1 to TRBJ2-1, with a possible D match to TRBD2 (7 bases). CDR3 length: 14 residues. Germline V gene lookup returns CDR1 SGHRS and CDR2 YFSETQ. V was clipped by 1 base and J by 6 bases, with 11 bases between them. The CDR3 is CASSLRGAPNEQFF. The CDR3 DNA reads as TGCGCCAGCAGCTTGCGGGGGGCTCCCAATGAGCAGTTCTTC.

V usage is TRBV19 and J usage is TRBJ1-5; D perhaps matches TRBD1 (6 bases). The CDR3 extends over 15 amino acids. Trimming removed 7 bases at V and 5 bases at J, with 18 bases between. CDR1 and CDR2 (germline): LNHDA, SQIVND (reference sequence). CDR3 sequence: CASNLQQGWDQPQHF. In DNA, the CDR3 is TGTGCCAGTAACCTTCAACAGGGATGGGATCAGCCCCAGCATTTT.

V gene TRBV10-2 combines with J gene TRBJ2-3, with D unclear. Germline CDR1 reads WSHSY; CDR2 reads SAAADI. CDR3 size: 16 residues. The V gene lost 4 bases and the J gene lost 0 bases, with 14 bases spanning the gap. This CDR3 is CASSVISLRSTDTQYF. The CDR3 coding sequence is TGCGCCAGCAGTGTAATTAGTCTACGTAGCACAGATACGCAGTATTTT.

The V gene is TRBV3-1 (or the pseudogene TRBV3-2), the J gene TRBJ1-2; the D is unclear. Germline V gene data show CDR1 as LGHDT and CDR2 as YNNKEL (reference sequence). This CDR3 comprises 13 residues. Trimming pared 2 bases from V and 8 bases from J, leaving 12 bases between. CDR3 sequence: CASSQRGMGGYTF. The CDR3 DNA reads as TGTGCCAGCAGCCAACGGGGAATGGGGGGCTACACCTTC.

The chain has TRBV24-1 and TRBJ2-3, with 10 bases aligning to TRBD1. CDR1 and CDR2 (germline): KGHDR, SFDVKD. This CDR3 spans 15 amino acids. V trimming: 5 bases; J trimming: 6 bases; junction bases outside the gene matches: 7. CDR3 coding DNA: TGTGCCACCAGTGGGGGGGGACAGGGGTCGGATACGCAGTATTTT. It codes for CATSGGGQGSDTQYF.

This clone turned up a few times. V gene TRBV3-1 (or the pseudogene TRBV3-2) combines with J gene TRBJ1-5, with D unclear. From germline, CDR1 is LGHDT and CDR2 YNNKEL (reference sequence). Trimming took off 0 bases at V and 7 bases at J, with 13 bases between the two ends. The CDR3 length is 15 residues. The CDR3 loop reads CASSQDSSAGQPQHF. DNA of the CDR3: TGTGCCAGCAGCCAAGATAGCAGTGCTGGCCAGCCCCAGCATTTT.

This clone was detected a few times. The chain carries TRBV10-1 and TRBJ2-5; possible D gene TRBD2, 5 bases. This CDR3 has 12 amino acids. Trimming removed 5 bases from V and 9 bases from J, with 13 bases in between. The V gene's germline CDR1 is WNHNN and CDR2 SYGVQD (reference sequence). The CDR3 protein is CASSLDRDAQYF. The CDR3 DNA follows: TGCGCCAGCAGTCTAGATCGGGATGCCCAGTACTTC.

In this sample, this clone turned up once. This rearrangement joins TRBV18 to TRBJ2-7, with 8 bases matching TRBD1. The V and J ends lost 4 bases and 3 bases, in that order; junction bases with no gene match: 5. Per the germline V gene, CDR1 is KGHSH and CDR2 is LQKENI. The length of the CDR3 is 14 residues. CDR3 loop: CASSRKDRVYEQYF. The CDR3 bases are TGTGCCAGCTCACGTAAGGACAGGGTCTACGAGCAGTACTTC.

The V call is TRBV3-1 (or the pseudogene TRBV3-2), the J call TRBJ1-6, with D maybe TRBD1 (5 bases). Germline values: CDR1 LGHDT, CDR2 YNNKEL (reference sequence). The CDR3 consists of 17 residues. Trimming took off 1 base at V and 0 bases at J, with 10 bases between the two ends. In DNA, the CDR3 is TGTGCCAGCAGCCAAGGCGGGGGGATCTCCTATAATTCACCCCTCCACTTT. It yields the protein CASSQGGGISYNSPLHF.

This clone was counted a few times. The chain is built from TRBV25-1 and TRBJ1-3; D call uncertain. Looked up from germline, CDR1 is MGHDK and CDR2 is SYGVNS. Trimming took off 4 bases at V and 0 bases at J, with 7 bases between the two ends. The CDR3 contains 14 residues. This chain's CDR3 is CASSAGISGNTIYF. As DNA, the CDR3 is TGTGCCAGCAGTGCCGGTATCTCTGGAAACACCATATATTTT. The full variable domain, with the rest looked up from reference TRBV25-1 and TRBJ1-3, is EADIYQTPRYLVIGTGKKITLECSQTMGHDKMYWYQQDPGMELHLIHYSYGVNSTEKGDLSSESTVSRIRTEHFPLTLESARPSHTSQYLCASSAGISGNTIYFGEGSWLTVV.

This clone was seen a handful of times. The chain employs TRBV6-6 and TRBJ1-6; D possibly corresponds to TRBD1 (6 bases). This CDR3 is built from 17 residues. Trimming stripped 6 bases from V and 0 bases from J, with 15 bases between. In germline, CDR1 is MNHNY, CDR2 SVGAGI (reference sequence). CDR3 in DNA: TGTGCCAGCAGCCGACTTGGGGGCAGCTCCTATAATTCACCCCTCCACTTT. It codes for CASSRLGGSSYNSPLHF.

V is TRBV4-1 and J is TRBJ2-1, with TRBD2 matching 15 bases. The CDR3 is 16 residues long. Losses at the gene ends were 1 base for V and 13 bases for J; bases not matched to a gene: 8. Germline CDR1 MGHRA, CDR2 YSYEKL. The CDR3, as DNA: TGCGCCAGCAGCCAAGTCGGACTAGCGGGGGGGCCCCTTCAGTTCTTC. Encoded protein: CASSQVGLAGGPLQFF.

The rearrangement joins TRBV3-1 (or the pseudogene TRBV3-2) to TRBJ2-3, with 11 nucleotides matching TRBD2. Trimming cost V 2 bases and J 2 bases; bases outside gene matches: 3. Germline V CDR1 and CDR2: LGHDT, YNNKEL (reference sequence). The CDR3 extends over 16 amino acids. CDR3 nucleotides: TGTGCCAGCAGCCAACTAGCGGGGGGACTCACAGATACGCAGTATTTT. Its protein is CASSQLAGGLTDTQYF.

The chain couples TRBV2 to TRBJ2-3; TRBD1 matches at 7 bases. The CDR3 has 15 residues. Germline-derived CDR1 and CDR2 are SNHLY and FYNNEI. Germline trimming cut 7 bases from V and 2 bases from J; bases unmatched to any gene: 9. CDR3 nucleotide sequence: TGTGCCAGCAAGCTCGACAGGGCCTCCACAGATACGCAGTATTTT. This translates into CASKLDRASTDTQYF.

This rearrangement joins TRBV18 to TRBJ2-7, with TRBD1 matching over 8 bases. V was pared by 6 bases and J by 5 bases, with 9 bases of the junction left unmatched. Germline CDR1 is KGHSH and CDR2 is LQKENI. The CDR3 sequence is 14 residues long. The CDR3 coding sequence is TGTGCCAGCTCCCCCCGACAGGGGTCGGACGAGCAGTACTTC. Residues: CASSPRQGSDEQYF.

This clone was seen a single time. The chain employs TRBV6-6 and TRBJ1-1; 8 positions match TRBD1. With V trimmed by 5 bases and J by 6 bases, 8 bases remained unmatched. CDR3 size: 14 residues. Looked up from germline, CDR1 is MNHNY and CDR2 is SVGAGI (reference sequence). CDR3 coding DNA: TGTGCCAGCAGTCCTTGGACAGGGAGTTCTGAAGCTTTCTTT. Protein: CASSPWTGSSEAFF.

The gene calls are TRBV5-4 and TRBJ2-2; 8 nucleotides align to TRBD1. Looked up from germline, CDR1 is SGHNT and CDR2 is YYREEE (reference sequence). J was trimmed by 3 bases and V by 2 bases; bases with no gene match: 3. This CDR3 has 15 residues. The CDR3 bases are TGTGCCAGCAGCTTTACAGGGGGTGACACCGGGGAGCTGTTTTTT. It codes for CASSFTGGDTGELFF.

The V and J genes are TRBV5-1 and TRBJ2-3; 11 positions agree with TRBD2. The CDR3 runs 16 residues. Germline V CDR1 and CDR2: SGHRS, YFSETQ. With V trimmed by 4 bases and J by 6 bases, 10 bases remained unmatched. CDR3 nucleotides: TGCGCCAGCAGCCAAGGGGGGACTAGCGGTGGGGATACGCAGTATTTT. It is translated as CASSQGGTSGGDTQYF.

The chain recombines TRBV4-3 with TRBJ2-1; D call uncertain. This CDR3 has 14 residues. Germline V gene data show CDR1 as LGHNA and CDR2 as YSLEER. The V end was cut by 0 bases, the J end by 4 bases, with 7 bases between. CDR3 protein: CASSQDSSYNEQFF. CDR3 coding DNA: TGCGCCAGCAGCCAAGATAGTTCATACAATGAGCAGTTCTTC.

J is TRBJ1-5 and V is TRBV18; 8 positions match TRBD1. After removal of 5 bases from V and 0 bases from J, the junction contained 24 bases not matched to a gene. The CDR3 has 22 residues. Germline values: CDR1 KGHSH, CDR2 LQKENI. CDR3 in DNA: TGTGCCAGCTCAATAAAAAATTGGGCCCCCGACAGGGGACAAAATAGCAATCAGCCCCAGCATTTT. As protein: CASSIKNWAPDRGQNSNQPQHF.

The genes are TRBV21-1 and TRBJ2-1; TRBD2, the table's D call, was not compared with the DNA. TRBV21-1 is termed a pseudogene. This CDR3 comprises 17 residues. Here the CDR3 DNA reads TGTGCCAGCACCACAAGCGGAAGCGGGGGGTTCTACAATGAGCAGTTCTTC. Its translation is CASTTSGSGGFYNEQFF.

The rearrangement uses TRBV19 and TRBJ2-3; TRBD2 agrees at 12 bases. This CDR3 region has 19 residues. Trimming at V came to 1 base and at J to 0 bases, leaving 8 bases not matched to a gene. CDR1 and CDR2 from the germline V gene are LNHDA and SQIVND (reference sequence). The CDR3: CASSIVTSGGNPSTDTQYF. The CDR3 DNA reads TGTGCCAGTAGTATAGTGACTAGCGGGGGTAATCCTAGCACAGATACGCAGTATTTT.

The chain carries TRBV5-4 and TRBJ2-5; D may be TRBD2 (5 bases). The CDR3 sequence is 15 residues long. Trimming removed 9 bases at V and 2 bases at J, with 20 bases between. From germline, CDR1 is SGHNT and CDR2 YYREEE (reference sequence). The CDR3, as DNA: TGTGCCACCGGGCCCATGGGAGAATTACAAGAGACCCAGTACTTC. This translates into CATGPMGELQETQYF.

The chain carries TRBV2 and TRBJ1-1; 7 bases map to TRBD1. V trimming: 3 bases; J trimming: 2 bases; junction bases outside the gene matches: 3. Germline V lookup: CDR1 SNHLY, CDR2 FYNNEI. CDR3 length: 14 residues. The CDR3: CASSDRQGNTEAFF. The CDR3 coding sequence is TGTGCCAGCAGTGACCGACAGGGTAACACTGAAGCTTTCTTT. Using reference TRBV2 and TRBJ1-1 for the parts outside the CDR3, the full variable domain is EPEVTQTPSHQVTQMGQEVILRCVPISNHLYFYWYRQILGQKVEFLVSFYNNEISEKSEIFDDQFSVERPDGSNFTLKIRSTKLEDSAMYFCASSDRQGNTEAFFGQGTRLTVV.